The text below deals with one TCR beta chain. The CDR3 spans 16 residues. The data belong to a study of shared clonotypes between healthy human individuals. Profiled with immunoSEQ multiplex PCR; TCRdb holds only in-frame clones, not every one. The repertoire holds about 110,000 clones, with around 68% as singletons. The sequencing input was memory CD8+ T cells sorted from blood. The subset: CD45RO+ cells pooled with CCR7-negative TemRA cells. This sequence joins TRBV21-1 and TRBJ2-5. The J call is in doubt because the DNA end fits TRBJ2-7 better. TRBV21-1 is flagged as a pseudogene. This clonotype was sampled from a woman aged 25 to 39 in good health. The CDR3, as DNA: TGTGCCAGCAGCAAACTTAACCGGATGAGCACCTACGAGCAGTACTTC. It is translated as CASSKLNRMSTYEQYF.